The 17 T cell receptor beta chains in this list originate from one sample, sequenced in a study of blood T cell repertoires in COVID-19. Here immunoSEQ multiplex PCR was the method, and the copy in TCRdb shows in-frame clones only, minus some. The sample carries 120,000 to 150,000 clones, around 83% recorded once. Sequencing was done on a sample of peripheral blood. The receptor source for this set is a human donor in a cohort sampled during active COVID-19.

This sequence joins TRBV27 and TRBJ1-2; D may be TRBD1 (5 bases). Trimming removed 4 bases at V and 0 bases at J, with 9 bases between. The CDR3 loop spans 14 amino acids. CDR1 is MNHEY, CDR2 SMNVEV, per germline (reference sequence). The CDR3 sequence is CASSWQGPNYGYTF. CDR3 in DNA: TGTGCCAGCAGTTGGCAGGGCCCTAACTATGGCTACACCTTC.

The rearrangement joins TRBV7-8 to TRBJ2-5; 11 nucleotides match TRBD2. Germline trimming cut 5 bases from V and 7 bases from J; bases unmatched to any gene: 15. The V gene's germline CDR1 is SGHVS and CDR2 FQNEAQ. The CDR3 consists of 17 residues. In DNA, the CDR3 is TGTGCCAGCAGCCGGGAGGGTAGCGGGAGGGCCAGAGGGACCCAGTACTTC. This codes for CASSREGSGRARGTQYF.

The chain has TRBV4-3 and TRBJ2-1; TRBD2 matches at 13 bases. The CDR3 spans 17 residues. The ends lost 2 bases at V and 8 bases at J; junction bases unmatched: 9. Per germline, CDR1 LGHNA and CDR2 YSLEER. DNA of the CDR3: TGCGCCAGCAGCCAACTCGGACTAGCGGGAGAACCCGATGAGCAGTTCTTC. Translating gives CASSQLGLAGEPDEQFF.

This CDR3 reads CASSTRDRGTGELFF. The CDR3 DNA reads TGTGCCAGCAGCACCCGGGACAGGGGTACCGGGGAGCTGTTTTTT. The chain links TRBV21-1 to TRBJ2-2; the table's D call TRBD1 went unverified against the DNA. TRBV21-1 constitutes a pseudogene. The CDR3 loop spans 15 amino acids.

There are a few counts of this clone. This rearrangement joins TRBV28 to TRBJ2-7; the D is unclear. Trimming took off 2 bases at V and 7 bases at J, with 18 bases between the two ends. This CDR3 comprises 15 residues. Germline CDR1 is MDHEN and CDR2 is SYDVKM. CDR3 in amino acids: CASSLGGFLNSEQYF. DNA for the CDR3: TGTGCCAGCAGTTTAGGTGGTTTTTTGAACTCGGAGCAGTACTTC.

On this clone itself: A read error may produce the germline difference seen at one junction end. The rearrangement joins TRBV7-7 to TRBJ2-2; D call uncertain. Germline V lookup: CDR1 SSHAT, CDR2 FNYEAQ (reference sequence). The CDR3 extends over 16 amino acids. The CDR3 region is CASSARSTTNTGELFF. DNA for the CDR3: TGTGCTAGCAGCGCAAGGAGTACCACGAACACCGGGGAGCTGTTTTTT.

DNA of the CDR3: TGTGCCAGCAGTTCGTCTAGCGGGCGAATGGATACGCAGTATTTT. Its protein product is CASSSSSGRMDTQYF. The chain employs TRBV25-1 and TRBJ2-3; TRBD2 agrees at 8 bases. J lost 6 bases, V lost 5 bases, and 10 bases had no gene match. This CDR3 has 15 amino acids. CDR1 and CDR2 (germline): MGHDK, SYGVNS.

This chain joins TRBV7-2 and TRBJ1-3, with 10 bases aligning to TRBD1. V lost 1 base and J lost 0; bases outside the gene matches: 0. CDR1 SGHTA and CDR2 FQGNSA come from the germline V gene. The CDR3 is made up of 16 amino acids. This chain's CDR3 is CASSLGTGGSGNTIYF. CDR3 nucleotides: TGTGCCAGCAGCTTAGGGACAGGGGGCTCTGGAAACACCATATATTTT.

A note on this clone: One end of the junction does not line up with germline, which may come from a read error. The rearrangement joins TRBV6-1 to TRBJ2-5; 10 bases line up with TRBD2. Germline lookup yields CDR1 MNHNS and CDR2 SASEGT. The CDR3 is 14 amino acids. In DNA form, the CDR3 reads TGTGCCAGCAGTCAAGCGGGAGGGGAAGAGACCCAGTACTTC. Its translation: CASSQAGGEETQYF.

The chain is built from TRBV9 and TRBJ2-1; possible D gene TRBD1, 7 bases. This CDR3 is 17 amino acids long. In germline, CDR1 is SGDLS, CDR2 YYNGEE. V was shortened by 2 bases and J by 1 base, with 16 bases between the two germline ends. Here the CDR3 reads CASSVRAGGISYNEQFF. Here the CDR3 DNA reads TGTGCCAGCAGCGTCAGAGCAGGGGGGATTTCCTACAATGAGCAGTTCTTC. Variable domain in full (rest from reference TRBV9 and TRBJ2-1): DSGVTQTPKHLITATGQRVTLRCSPRSGDLSVYWYQQSLDQGLQFLIQYYNGEERAKGNILERFSAQQFPDLHSELNLSSLELGDSALYFCASSVRAGGISYNEQFFGPGTRLTVL.

The rearrangement joins TRBV27 to TRBJ2-5, with 7 nucleotides matching TRBD1. In germline, CDR1 is MNHEY, CDR2 SMNVEV (reference sequence). This CDR3 has 15 amino acids. V shed 0 bases and J 2 bases; nucleotides not matched to a gene: 3. CDR3 sequence: CASSLSRQGQETQYF. The CDR3 DNA sequence: TGTGCCAGCAGTTTATCGCGACAGGGACAAGAGACCCAGTACTTC.

The CDR3 reads CASSSAGTDTQYF. For the CDR3, the DNA is TGTGCCAGCAGTTCAGCAGGGACAGATACGCAGTATTTT. This chain links TRBV13 with TRBJ2-3; D possibly corresponds to TRBD1 (5 bases). The CDR3 is made up of 13 amino acids. Germline CDR1 and CDR2: PRHDT and FYEKMQ (reference sequence). V dropped 6 bases and J dropped 3 bases, with 10 bases sitting between them.

The chain recombines TRBV3-1 (or the pseudogene TRBV3-2) with TRBJ1-6; D ambiguous. Germline lookup yields CDR1 LGHDT and CDR2 YNNKEL (reference sequence). Trimming left V 1 base short and J 14 bases short, with 9 bases between. This CDR3 is 12 amino acids long. CDR3 bases: TGTGCCAGCAGCCAAGGGTATCAGGCCCTCCACTTT. Its protein product is CASSQGYQALHF.

The chain recombines TRBV29-1 with TRBJ2-5; tentatively, D is TRBD2 (6 bases). V gave up 6 bases and J gave up 5 bases, with 19 bases separating them. CDR3 length: 14 residues. The V gene's germline CDR1 is SQVTM and CDR2 ANQGSEA. CDR3 coding DNA: TGCAGCGTGTTTGGAGGAGGGAGTGGGGAGACCCAGTACTTC. This codes for CSVFGGGSGETQYF.

The genes are TRBV19 and TRBJ2-3, with TRBD2 matching 11 bases. The V and J ends lost 5 bases and 3 bases, in that order; junction bases with no gene match: 7. This CDR3 comprises 16 residues. Germline assignment: CDR1 LNHDA and CDR2 SQIVND (reference sequence). CDR3 protein: CASSRLAGIGTDTQYF. The DNA of the CDR3 is TGTGCCAGTAGTCGACTAGCGGGAATTGGGACAGATACGCAGTATTTT.

The V and J genes are TRBV7-2 and TRBJ2-2, with TRBD2 matching over 16 bases. Germline assignment: CDR1 SGHTA and CDR2 FQGNSA. V was clipped by 2 bases and J by 4 bases; unmatched bases: 4. The CDR3 contains 18 residues. The CDR3 nucleotides are TGTGCCAGCAGCTTAACGGGACTAGCGGGAGGGTTCACCGGGGAGCTGTTTTTT. It is translated as CASSLTGLAGGFTGELFF.

CDR3 DNA: TGTGCCAGCAGCCCTAGCGGGGCGATCTCCTACGAGCAGTACTTC. As protein: CASSPSGAISYEQYF. This chain connects TRBV7-9 to TRBJ2-7; 9 bases match TRBD2. This CDR3 region has 15 residues. Germline CDR1 reads SEHNR; CDR2 reads FQNEAQ (reference sequence). V lost 5 bases, J lost 0 bases, and 5 bases stayed unmatched.